The 15 T cell receptor beta chains reported below all come from one sample, sequenced in a study of T-cell memory formation after mild COVID-19. Using its own MiXCR run on the 5' RACE reads, TCRdb lists one record per CDR3 protein. Of approximately 260,000 distinct CDR3 sequences in the sample, 15% to 20% are singletons; the top ten hold 3.5% to 4%. The sequenced material came from PBMCs or a T cell subset sorted from them (not recorded which). Receptors originate from a man between 18 and 35 years old who had mild COVID-19 (a few samples of this study predate the infection). Cell type and time point are not known.

This clonotype showed up many times. V usage is TRBV4-3 and J usage is TRBJ1-2; D call uncertain. Trimming removed 0 bases from V and 2 bases from J, with 16 bases in between. CDR1 is LGHNA, CDR2 YSLEER, per germline. The CDR3 is 17 residues long. CDR3 in amino acids: CASSQDKWSQPNYGYTF. As DNA, the CDR3 is TGCGCCAGCAGCCAAGATAAGTGGTCTCAGCCCAACTATGGCTACACCTTC.

This clonotype was picked up a small number of times. J is TRBJ1-6 and V is TRBV7-8, with 10 bases lining up with TRBD1. CDR1 and CDR2 (germline): SGHVS, FQNEAQ. The CDR3 consists of 15 residues. J was trimmed by 7 bases and V by 4 bases; bases with no gene match: 4. This chain's CDR3 is CASSSLTGGNSPLHF. The CDR3 DNA sequence: TGTGCCAGCAGCTCCCTGACAGGGGGCAATTCACCCCTCCACTTT.

J is TRBJ1-1 and V is TRBV18; maybe TRBD1 (6 bases). The V gene lost 3 bases and the J gene lost 0 bases, with 11 bases spanning the gap. Germline lookup yields CDR1 KGHSH and CDR2 LQKENI. This CDR3 has 15 residues. Here the CDR3 DNA reads TGTGCCAGCTCACCGGTAACAGGGATGAACACTGAAGCTTTCTTT. Protein: CASSPVTGMNTEAFF.

This rearrangement joins TRBV5-1 to TRBJ1-1; D is ambiguous. The CDR3 contains 14 residues. Germline CDR1 SGHRS, CDR2 YFSETQ. Trimming stripped 7 bases from V and 0 bases from J, with 13 bases between. As DNA, the CDR3 is TGCGCCAGCGGCAACGGGAACATGAACACTGAAGCTTTCTTT. Amino acid sequence: CASGNGNMNTEAFF.

This clonotype was counted between two and nine times. The CDR3 loop is CASSWGGHRGTDTQYF. DNA of the CDR3: TGCGCCAGCAGCTGGGGCGGGCATAGGGGCACAGATACGCAGTATTTT. The J gene is TRBJ2-3, the V gene TRBV5-1; the D gene could be TRBD1 or TRBD2 (5 bases each). The CDR3 extends over 16 amino acids. Germline V gene data show CDR1 as SGHRS and CDR2 as YFSETQ. Trimming pared 3 bases from V and 1 base from J, leaving 15 bases between. Full variable domain (outside the CDR3, taken from reference TRBV5-1 and TRBJ2-3): KAGVTQTPRYLIKTRGQQVTLSCSPISGHRSVSWYQQTPGQGLQFLFEYFSETQRNKGNFPGRFSGRQFSNSRSEMNVSTLELGDSALYLCASSWGGHRGTDTQYFGPGTRLTVL.

This clonotype was recorded a few times. CDR3 in amino acids: CASSSSGRSIEKLFF. CDR3 DNA: TGTGCCAGCAGCTCCTCGGGACGCAGCATCGAAAAACTGTTTTTT. This chain uses TRBV11-2 with TRBJ1-4; perhaps TRBD1 as D (5 bases). The germline V gene encodes CDR1 SGHAT and CDR2 FQNNGV. The V end lost 4 bases, the J end lost 8 bases, and 17 bases lay between the germline ends. The CDR3 is 15 residues long.

The chain employs TRBV28 and TRBJ2-3, with D uncertain. CDR1 MDHEN and CDR2 SYDVKM come from the germline V gene. The CDR3 has 13 residues. V was trimmed by 4 bases and J by 4 bases, leaving 9 bases between them. The DNA of the CDR3 is TGTGCCAGCAGTTGGATAGCCCCAGATACGCAGTATTTT. It specifies CASSWIAPDTQYF.

The chain uses TRBV24-1 and TRBJ2-7; TRBD1 might be the D (6 bases). The V gene's germline CDR1 is KGHDR and CDR2 SFDVKD. There are 17 residues in the CDR3. V was shortened by 3 bases and J by 3 bases, with 20 bases between the two germline ends. DNA for the CDR3: TGTGCCACCAGTGATCGCCCTCACGGACAGAAGGACTACGAGCAGTACTTC. Amino acids: CATSDRPHGQKDYEQYF.

This clonotype has only a few counts. The rearrangement uses TRBV5-5 and TRBJ1-1; no reliable D call. Trimming took 7 bases from V and 0 from J, leaving 10 bases between them. The CDR3 is made up of 13 amino acids. Germline V gives CDR1 SGHKS, CDR2 YYEKEE (reference sequence). CDR3 DNA: TGTGCCAGCGGCCCCCGGGTGAACACTGAAGCTTTCTTT. It specifies CASGPRVNTEAFF.

The chain uses TRBV6-1 and TRBJ1-5; D gene unclear. This CDR3 has 14 residues. Per germline, CDR1 MNHNS and CDR2 SASEGT. Between the trimmed V and J ends, which lost 8 bases and 1 base, there was a span of 12 bases. The CDR3 bases are TGTGCCAGCGCCCCGGGTGGCAGCAATCAGCCCCAGCATTTT. Its protein is CASAPGGSNQPQHF.

This clonotype was observed a handful of times. This chain links TRBV6-2 or TRBV6-3 with TRBJ1-6; 7 bases fit TRBD1. The CDR3 covers 15 residues. J gave up 7 bases and V 7 bases, and 10 bases lay outside the gene matches. Germline CDR1 reads MNHEY; CDR2 reads SVGEGT. The CDR3 DNA reads TGTGCCAGCAACGGAGTCCAGGGGGAGAATTCACCCCTCCACTTT. Its protein product is CASNGVQGENSPLHF.

The chain is built from TRBV5-8 and TRBJ2-2; D is undetermined. The length of the CDR3 is 14 residues. Trimming pared 4 bases from V and 4 bases from J, leaving 11 bases between. Germline-derived CDR1 and CDR2 are SGHTS and YDEGEE. CDR3 nucleotides: TGTGCCAGCAGCAACCTGAGGAGCACCGGGGAGCTGTTTTTT. Translated: CASSNLRSTGELFF.

This clonotype was counted many times. This rearrangement joins TRBV4-1 to TRBJ1-2, with no clear D. The CDR3 runs 12 residues. Between the trimmed V and J ends, which lost 0 bases and 4 bases, there was a span of 3 bases. CDR1 is MGHRA and CDR2 is YSYEKL in the germline V gene. In DNA form, the CDR3 reads TGCGCCAGCAGCCAAGAGGGCTATGGCTACACCTTC. Its protein product is CASSQEGYGYTF.

The CDR3: CASSLDSRGEYEQYF. Written as DNA, the CDR3 is TGCGCCAGCAGCTTAGACAGCCGCGGAGAATACGAGCAGTACTTC. The V and J genes are TRBV5-1 and TRBJ2-7; tentatively, D is TRBD1 (5 bases). Germline assignment: CDR1 SGHRS and CDR2 YFSETQ. The CDR3 consists of 15 residues. V lost 2 bases, J lost 4 bases, and 16 bases lay in between.

This chain connects TRBV6-5 to TRBJ2-3; D is perhaps TRBD2 (5 bases). Deletions cut 6 bases from V and 2 bases from J, with 9 bases between. Germline CDR1 is MNHEY and CDR2 is SVGAGI. CDR3 size: 13 residues. The CDR3 DNA sequence: TGTGCCAGCAGAAACGACTACACAGATACGCAGTATTTT. This sequence encodes CASRNDYTDTQYF.